These 7 T cell receptor beta chains originate from one sample sequenced in a study of T-cell reconstitution after alpha-beta-depleted transplantation in children. The authors prepared the TCRbeta library with unique molecular identifiers. TCRdb itself ran the PCR reads through MiXCR, one entry per CDR3 protein. The sample has roughly 490,000 distinct CDR3 sequences, approximately 10% seen once; the top ten hold around 13%. The source material was PBMCs, mostly from graft donor cells, sampled 180 days after TCRalphabeta/CD19-depleted stem cell transplant. The receptors here all came from a female patient younger than 10 who had a stem cell transplant for aplastic anemia, so the T cells may come from the graft donor.

This clonotype was seen a handful of times. This chain links TRBV4-3 with TRBJ2-7; D unresolved. The germline V and J ends were trimmed by 0 bases and 3 bases, with 9 bases remaining between them. The length of the CDR3 is 14 residues. CDR1 and CDR2 from the germline V gene are LGHNA and YSLEER. CDR3 coding DNA: TGCGCCAGCAGCCAAGATCATGTGGGCTACGAGCAGTACTTC. Translating gives CASSQDHVGYEQYF.

V gene TRBV4-3 combines with J gene TRBJ2-2; 12 bases align to TRBD2. The germline CDR1 and CDR2 sequences are LGHNA and YSLEER. Trimming removed 4 bases from V and 4 bases from J; junction bases left unmatched: 7. The CDR3 totals 17 residues. CDR3 DNA sequence: TGCGCCAGCAGCCCCCTAGCGGGAGGGCCGAGCACCGGGGAGCTGTTTTTT. This sequence encodes CASSPLAGGPSTGELFF.

V gene TRBV28 combines with J gene TRBJ2-7, with a weak D call TRBD2 (6 bases). Germline V gene lookup returns CDR1 MDHEN and CDR2 SYDVKM. V lost 5 bases, J lost 3 bases, and 17 bases lay in between. CDR3 length: 15 amino acids. The CDR3 DNA is TGTGCCAGCAGTATGCCCCGACTAGGGTACTACGAGCAGTACTTC. Protein sequence: CASSMPRLGYYEQYF.

This clonotype showed up just a few times. Germline and junction disagree at one end, which may indicate a read error. V usage is TRBV20-1 and J usage is TRBJ2-1; 8 nucleotides agree with TRBD2. The CDR3 extends over 17 amino acids. Germline V gives CDR1 DFQATT, CDR2 SNEGSKA (reference sequence). CDR3 sequence (DNA): TGCAGTGCCCTCCTCTTTCCGGGACTAGGACGACACAATGAACAGTTCTTC. It is translated as CSALLFPGLGRHNEQFF.

The gene calls are TRBV6-4 and TRBJ2-1; 9 bases align to TRBD1. Germline V gives CDR1 MRHNA, CDR2 SNTAGT. The CDR3 sequence is 14 residues long. V was pared by 6 bases and J by 9 bases, with 9 bases of the junction left unmatched. The CDR3 loop reads CASSQQGAEGEQFF. Written as DNA, the CDR3 is TGTGCCAGCAGCCAACAGGGGGCCGAAGGTGAGCAGTTCTTC.

This clonotype was seen more than once but under ten times. V gene TRBV28 combines with J gene TRBJ2-1; D may match TRBD1 or TRBD2 (5 bases each). This CDR3 is built from 14 residues. Germline CDR1 and CDR2: MDHEN and SYDVKM. The germline V and J ends were trimmed by 6 bases and 5 bases, with 14 bases remaining between them. The CDR3 DNA is TGTGCCAGCAGACCCACGGGACGAAACAATGAGCAGTTCTTC. Encoded protein: CASRPTGRNNEQFF.

This clonotype occurred many times. This chain joins TRBV12-3 or TRBV12-4 and TRBJ1-1, with 7 bases matching TRBD1. The V and J ends lost 6 bases and 5 bases, in that order; junction bases with no gene match: 9. The CDR3 runs 14 residues. CDR3: CASSRRGDSTEAFF. DNA for the CDR3: TGTGCCAGCAGCCGCAGGGGGGATAGTACTGAAGCTTTCTTT.